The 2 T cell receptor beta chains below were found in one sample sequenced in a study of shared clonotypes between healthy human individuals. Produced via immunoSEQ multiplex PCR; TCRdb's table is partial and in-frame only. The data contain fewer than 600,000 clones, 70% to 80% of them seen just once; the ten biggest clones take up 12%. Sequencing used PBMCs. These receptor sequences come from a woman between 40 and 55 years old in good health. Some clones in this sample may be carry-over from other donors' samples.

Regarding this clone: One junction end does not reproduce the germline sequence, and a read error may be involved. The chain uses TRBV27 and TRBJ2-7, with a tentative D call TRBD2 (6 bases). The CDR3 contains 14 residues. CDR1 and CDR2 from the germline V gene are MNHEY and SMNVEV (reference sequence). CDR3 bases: TGTGCCAGCAGTTTCTTACGGGACTCCCACGAGCAGTACTTC. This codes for CASSFLRDSHEQYF.

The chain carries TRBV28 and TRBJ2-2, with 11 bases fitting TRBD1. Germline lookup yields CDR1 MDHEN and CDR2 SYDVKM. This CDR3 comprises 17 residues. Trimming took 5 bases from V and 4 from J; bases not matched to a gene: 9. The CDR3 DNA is TGTGCCAGCAGTCAGCTACCCGGGACAGGGGGCACCGGGGAGCTGTTTTTT. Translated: CASSQLPGTGGTGELFF.